The 28 T cell receptor beta chains listed next were all sequenced from one sample in a study of T-cell memory formation after mild COVID-19. TCRdb ran MiXCR on the 5' RACE reads and lists one entry per CDR3 protein. The data hold 500,000 to 650,000 distinct CDR3 sequences, with less than 25% observed a single time. The sequencing sample was made of PBMCs or a T cell subset sorted from them (not recorded which). The receptors here all came from an adult woman who had mild COVID-19 (a few samples of this study predate the infection). Cell type and time point are not known.

This clonotype showed up just once. The genes are TRBV7-2 and TRBJ2-3; D perhaps matches TRBD1 (5 bases). The ends were cut back, 5 bases at V and 2 bases at J, with 14 bases in the middle. Germline V gene sequence: CDR1 SGHTA, CDR2 FQGNSA. The CDR3 loop spans 15 amino acids. The CDR3 here is CASSKKGFDTDTQYF. In DNA, the CDR3 is TGTGCCAGCAGCAAGAAGGGGTTCGACACAGATACGCAGTATTTT. Supplemented by reference TRBV7-2 and TRBJ2-3, the full variable domain reads GAGVSQSPSNKVTEKGKDVELRCDPISGHTALYWYRQSLGQGLEFLIYFQGNSAPDKSGLPSDRFSAERTGGSVSTLTIQRTQQEDSAVYLCASSKKGFDTDTQYFGPGTRLTVL.

The chain uses TRBV19 and TRBJ2-5; unclear D gene. The CDR3 runs 11 residues. V was shortened by 10 bases and J by 4 bases, with 10 bases between the two germline ends. CDR1 LNHDA and CDR2 SQIVND come from the germline V gene (reference sequence). DNA of the CDR3: TGTGCCACCAGTGGTGGAGAGACCCAGTACTTC. Its translation is CATSGGETQYF.

The chain has TRBV20-1 and TRBJ1-2; 8 bases map to TRBD1. With V trimmed by 8 bases and J by 4 bases, 12 bases remained unmatched. In germline, CDR1 is DFQATT, CDR2 SNEGSKA (reference sequence). The CDR3 is 14 residues long. CDR3 residues: CSRDLYRGGYGYTF. The CDR3 DNA is TGCAGTCGAGACCTATACAGGGGGGGCTATGGCTACACCTTC.

The gene calls are TRBV25-1 and TRBJ2-2, with D possibly matching TRBD2 (5 bases). The CDR3 sequence is 13 residues long. Looked up from germline, CDR1 is MGHDK and CDR2 is SYGVNS. The ends were cut back, 4 bases at V and 6 bases at J, with 9 bases in the middle. CDR3 nucleotide sequence: TGTGCCAGCAGTGGGACGGGATCCGGGGAGCTGTTTTTT. Its protein product is CASSGTGSGELFF.

This sequence joins TRBV6-6 and TRBJ2-3; 10 nucleotides agree with TRBD2. The CDR3 covers 16 residues. V shed 6 bases, J shed 2 bases, and the junction held 8 bases outside the gene matches. Per the germline V gene, CDR1 is MNHNY and CDR2 is SVGAGI (reference sequence). CDR3 in amino acids: CASRHPGLANTDTQYF. The CDR3, as DNA: TGTGCCAGCAGACACCCGGGACTAGCGAACACAGATACGCAGTATTTT.

This clonotype was found a few times. This sequence joins TRBV5-1 and TRBJ2-7, with 12 bases identical to TRBD2. The CDR3 totals 15 residues. Germline CDR1 is SGHRS and CDR2 is YFSETQ. V gave up 4 bases and J gave up 6 bases; unmatched junction bases: 8. The CDR3 region is CASSPIASGRAEQYF. CDR3 sequence (DNA): TGCGCCAGCAGCCCGATCGCTAGCGGGAGGGCCGAGCAGTACTTC.

Many counts were recorded for this clonotype. V usage is TRBV12-3 or TRBV12-4 and J usage is TRBJ1-2; 7 bases line up with TRBD1. V gave up 8 bases and J gave up 4 bases; unmatched junction bases: 10. The CDR3 loop spans 14 amino acids. The CDR3 loop is CASANPGQRYGYTF. The CDR3 region has the DNA TGTGCCAGCGCTAATCCGGGACAGCGCTATGGCTACACCTTC.

This rearrangement joins TRBV13 to TRBJ1-4, with 7 bases aligning to TRBD1. Germline loops: CDR1 PRHDT, CDR2 FYEKMQ (reference sequence). CDR3 length: 14 amino acids. The junction had 8 bases not matched to a gene; V was cut back by 5 bases and J by 8 bases. The CDR3 region is CASSRNRGGEKLFF. The CDR3 nucleotides are TGTGCCAGCAGCCGGAACAGGGGAGGAGAAAAACTGTTTTTT.

This rearrangement joins TRBV11-2 to TRBJ2-1; D is perhaps TRBD1 or TRBD2 (5 bases each). Germline CDR1 is SGHAT and CDR2 is FQNNGV. The CDR3 spans 15 residues. V was trimmed by 5 bases and J by 0 bases, leaving 11 bases between them. The CDR3 DNA reads as TGTGCCAGCAGCATCCCCGGGACCTCCTACAATGAGCAGTTCTTC. It specifies CASSIPGTSYNEQFF. Together with reference TRBV11-2 and TRBJ2-1, the CDR3 gives the full variable domain: EAGVAQSPRYKIIEKRQSVAFWCNPISGHATLYWYQQILGQGPKLLIQFQNNGVVDDSQLPKDRFSAERLKGVDSTLKIQPAKLEDSAVYLCASSIPGTSYNEQFFGPGTRLTVL.

The chain joins TRBV5-1 to TRBJ1-1, with D possibly TRBD1 on 6 matching bases. Germline-derived CDR1 and CDR2 are SGHRS and YFSETQ. The V end lost 3 bases, the J end lost 5 bases, and 11 bases lay between the germline ends. The CDR3 length is 13 residues. The CDR3 spells CASSSTGITEAFF. The CDR3 nucleotides are TGCGCCAGCAGCTCGACAGGTATTACTGAAGCTTTCTTT. Combining the CDR3 with reference TRBV5-1 and TRBJ1-1 gives the whole variable domain KAGVTQTPRYLIKTRGQQVTLSCSPISGHRSVSWYQQTPGQGLQFLFEYFSETQRNKGNFPGRFSGRQFSNSRSEMNVSTLELGDSALYLCASSSTGITEAFFGQGTRLTVV.

The chain joins TRBV2 to TRBJ2-5, with D unclear. The CDR3 contains 14 residues. Trimming took 4 bases from V and 1 from J, leaving 10 bases between them. CDR1 and CDR2 from the germline V gene are SNHLY and FYNNEI. The CDR3: CASSGSQFQETQYF. CDR3 sequence (DNA): TGTGCCAGCAGTGGATCACAGTTCCAAGAGACCCAGTACTTC.

This chain uses TRBV5-5 with TRBJ2-7, with D maybe TRBD2 (6 bases). CDR1 and CDR2 from the germline V gene are SGHKS and YYEKEE (reference sequence). The CDR3 runs to 15 residues. V lost 2 bases to trimming and J lost 0 bases, with 12 bases between them. The CDR3 DNA follows: TGTGCCAGCAGCTTTCGCGGGACTTCCTCCTACGAGCAGTACTTC. This translates into CASSFRGTSSYEQYF.

This clonotype was counted between two and nine times. V is TRBV6-2 or TRBV6-3 and J is TRBJ2-3; maybe TRBD1 (6 bases). Germline V CDR1 and CDR2: MNHEY, SVGEGT. Trimming shortened V by 4 bases and J by 3 bases, and 11 bases separated the two germline ends. The CDR3 has 14 amino acids. The CDR3 coding sequence is TGTGCCAGCAGTTCATCGGGACATACAGATACGCAGTATTTT. Translation: CASSSSGHTDTQYF.

The chain links TRBV7-9 to TRBJ2-3; 10 bases fit TRBD1. CDR1 is SEHNR, CDR2 FQNEAQ, per germline (reference sequence). The J segment lost 0 bases and the V segment lost 5 bases, leaving 5 bases of the junction unmatched. This CDR3 has 16 amino acids. CDR3 loop: CASSRDRGPSTDTQYF. The CDR3 region has the DNA TGTGCCAGCAGCCGGGACAGGGGACCAAGCACAGATACGCAGTATTTT.

The V and J genes are TRBV7-2 and TRBJ2-4; D is perhaps TRBD1 (5 bases). V was clipped by 1 base and J by 10 bases, with 23 bases between them. CDR1 is SGHTA, CDR2 FQGNSA, per germline. The CDR3 has 17 residues. The CDR3 nucleotides are TGTGCCAGCAGCTTAGTCCCCGACAGTAGCAAAACGAGAATTCAGTACTTC. Its translation is CASSLVPDSSKTRIQYF.

This clonotype was seen only a few times. This rearrangement joins TRBV4-1 to TRBJ2-1, with 7 bases identical to TRBD1. CDR3 size: 16 residues. CDR1 is MGHRA and CDR2 is YSYEKL in the germline V gene. Trimming took 3 bases from V and 2 from J; bases not matched to a gene: 7. In DNA form, the CDR3 reads TGCGCCAGCAGCCAGGATGACAGGGCCGCCTACAATGAGCAGTTCTTC. Translating it yields CASSQDDRAAYNEQFF.

This clonotype was detected only a few times. V is TRBV11-2 and J is TRBJ2-5; 9 nucleotides agree with TRBD2. Germline assignment: CDR1 SGHAT and CDR2 FQNNGV. V lost 5 bases, J lost 0 bases, and 7 bases stayed unmatched. This CDR3 contains 16 residues. CDR3 loop: CASSPRLAAYQETQYF. CDR3 nucleotide sequence: TGTGCCAGCAGCCCCAGACTAGCGGCATACCAAGAGACCCAGTACTTC.

The chain couples TRBV9 to TRBJ2-1; D not resolved. The CDR3 is 13 residues long. Deletions cut 1 base from V and 7 bases from J, with 9 bases between. The germline V gene encodes CDR1 SGDLS and CDR2 YYNGEE. The CDR3 region is CASSVSSENEQFF. CDR3 nucleotide sequence: TGTGCCAGCAGCGTATCGTCCGAGAATGAGCAGTTCTTC.

The CDR3 DNA sequence: TGTGCCAGCAGTTTAGGCCGGGACAGCCTATACAATGAGCAGTTCTTC. This translates into CASSLGRDSLYNEQFF. This chain uses TRBV27 with TRBJ2-1; TRBD1 agrees at 7 bases. Germline V gene sequence: CDR1 MNHEY, CDR2 SMNVEV (reference sequence). CDR3 length: 16 amino acids. V lost 2 bases and J lost 4; bases outside the gene matches: 8.

The CDR3 sequence is CASGTGTGLYEQYF. The CDR3 region has the DNA TGTGCCAGTGGAACCGGGACAGGGCTCTACGAGCAGTACTTC. This sequence joins TRBV12-3 or TRBV12-4 and TRBJ2-7; 9 bases line up with TRBD1. CDR3 length: 14 amino acids. The junction had 9 bases not matched to a gene; V was cut back by 9 bases and J by 3 bases.

This clonotype was found many times. One end of the junction varies from germline; a read error may be responsible. The V call is TRBV7-7, the J call TRBJ2-7; D uncertain. The V gene's germline CDR1 is SSHAT and CDR2 FNYEAQ (reference sequence). The CDR3 totals 14 residues. This CDR3 is CASSPLASSYEQYF. The DNA of the CDR3 is TGTGCTAGCAGCCCACTCGCAAGCTCCTACGAGCAGTACTTC.

This clonotype was seen a handful of times. The chain combines TRBV7-2 with TRBJ1-6; possible D gene TRBD1, 6 bases. Germline CDR1 and CDR2: SGHTA and FQGNSA. V was cut by 5 bases and J by 10 bases, with 21 bases left in between. CDR3 size: 16 residues. The CDR3 region has the DNA TGTGCCAGCAGCGAGGCCGGGAGGGGGAGTAGATCACCCCTCCACTTT. Its protein is CASSEAGRGSRSPLHF.

This chain uses TRBV5-1 with TRBJ2-2; 7 nucleotides line up with TRBD1. V dropped 1 base and J dropped 2; count of bases not matched to a gene: 8. The CDR3 length is 17 residues. Germline-derived CDR1 and CDR2 are SGHRS and YFSETQ. Written as DNA, the CDR3 is TGCGCCAGCAGCTTGCGCCGCTACAGGGGAAACACCGGGGAGCTGTTTTTT. This codes for CASSLRRYRGNTGELFF.

J is TRBJ1-2 and V is TRBV6-2 or TRBV6-3; D possibly corresponds to TRBD1 (5 bases). CDR1 is MNHEY and CDR2 is SVGEGT in the germline V gene. The CDR3 totals 13 residues. Trimming pared 5 bases from V and 4 bases from J, leaving 11 bases between. Written as DNA, the CDR3 is TGTGCCAGCAGTAGCGGGACTTTCTATGGCTACACCTTC. This codes for CASSSGTFYGYTF.

The V call is TRBV9, the J call TRBJ1-3; D ambiguous. The CDR3 has 15 amino acids. The V end was cut by 3 bases, the J end by 0 bases, with 10 bases between. From germline, CDR1 is SGDLS and CDR2 YYNGEE. CDR3 sequence (DNA): TGTGCCAGCAGCGCCCAAGGCAACTCTGGAAACACCATATATTTT. Amino acid sequence: CASSAQGNSGNTIYF.

The chain carries TRBV20-1 and TRBJ2-1, with TRBD2 identical over 14 bases. CDR1 DFQATT and CDR2 SNEGSKA come from the germline V gene (reference sequence). The CDR3 sequence is 20 residues long. J was trimmed by 3 bases and V by 0 bases; bases with no gene match: 13. For the CDR3, the DNA is TGCAGTGCTAGAGACGATTCCGGGACTAGCGGGAGACGTATCTACAATGAGCAGTTCTTC. Translated, it gives CSARDDSGTSGRRIYNEQFF.

This clonotype was seen more than once but under ten times. The chain links TRBV20-1 to TRBJ1-2; 7 nucleotides align to TRBD1. The germline gives CDR1 DFQATT, CDR2 SNEGSKA (reference sequence). This CDR3 has 12 amino acids. V dropped 4 bases and J dropped 4; count of bases not matched to a gene: 3. The CDR3 sequence is CSANRGSYGYTF. As DNA, the CDR3 is TGCAGTGCTAACAGGGGCAGCTATGGCTACACCTTC.

The gene calls are TRBV21-1 and TRBJ2-7; the table's D call TRBD1 went unverified against the DNA. TRBV21-1 is classified as a pseudogene. This CDR3 is 10 amino acids long. CDR3 coding DNA: TGTGCCAGCACCAAGGGACACCGGGACTTC. It codes for CASTKGHRDF.